This TCR beta chain appears in the sequencing data of a study of Ad26.COV2.S vaccination and SARS-CoV-2 variants. The table came from immunoSEQ multiplex PCR; TCRdb's copy has only in-frame clones and leaves some out. The table includes about 440,000 clones, around 90% detected once. V shed 2 bases and J 5 bases; nucleotides not matched to a gene: 2. Per the germline V gene, CDR1 is LNHDA and CDR2 is SQIVND (reference sequence). The CDR3 totals 13 residues. Worth noting for this clone: This same CDR3 is encoded by further DNA sequences in the sample.

Treatment indicated: 15 to 20 received Ad26.COV2.S at low or high dose, single or two shots; about 5 received placebo; per-sample allocation not given. Collection of samples fell on day 63 after the first vaccine or placebo injection. Specimen: peripheral blood, collected in a trial of Ad26.COV2.S vaccine versus placebo. V usage is TRBV19 and J usage is TRBJ2-5; TRBD2 matches 7 bases. This clonotype originated in a person between 18 and 60 years old who received the Ad26.COV2.S COVID-19 vaccine or a placebo. In nucleotides, the CDR3 is TGTGCCAGTAGTATATCGGGGGGTGAGACCCAGTACTTC. Protein sequence: CASSISGGETQYF.